The following is a T cell receptor (beta chain) sequence with its context. This sample is drawn from a study of shared clonotypes between healthy human individuals. Produced via immunoSEQ multiplex PCR; TCRdb's table is partial and in-frame only. The table lists a few hundred thousand clones, around 86% of them singletons. Germline loops: CDR1 MNHEY, CDR2 SMNVEV (reference sequence). The CDR3 totals 15 residues. Trimming left V 6 bases short and J 4 bases short, with 16 bases between. The genes are TRBV27 and TRBJ1-5; D might be TRBD1 (6 bases). The sequence was obtained from a man aged 18 to 30 in good health. Sequencing used memory CD8+ T cells sorted from blood. Specified subset: CD45RO+ cells pooled with CCR7-negative TemRA cells. The chain's CDR3 is CASSPAGVRNQPQHF. CDR3 sequence (DNA): TGTGCCAGCAGCCCCGCAGGGGTGAGGAATCAGCCCCAGCATTTT.